The 7 T cell receptor beta chains reported below all come from one sample, sequenced in a study of metastatic and nonmetastatic thyroid tumors (dated by TCRdb to about 2020). Library creation used PCR. This sample was sequenced with an Illumina HiSeq 4000. The public reads were reanalyzed by TCRdb: fastp trimming at Q25, MiXCR alignment, in-frame beta chains only. The sample table records just over 7,500 clones; over 25% of these occur just once. The ten top clones hold over 15% of the sample. No treatment had been received by any patient before thyroid surgery. The sequencing input was adjacent normal tissue. The receptors here all came from a female donor with papillary thyroid cancer or a benign thyroid nodule (not recorded which). Some clones in this sample may be carry-over from other donors' samples.

This clone showed up many times. A much larger clone is a single base away; this may be a read error. The chain recombines TRBV9 with TRBJ2-1; possible D gene TRBD2, 5 bases. The CDR3 spans 16 residues. The V gene lost 3 bases and the J gene lost 5 bases, with 18 bases spanning the gap. CDR1 is SGDLS, CDR2 YYNGEE, per germline. The CDR3 spells CASSARNTQRDNEQFF. The CDR3, as DNA: TGTGCCAGCAGCGCCCGGAACACCCAGAGGGACAATGAGCAGTTCTTC.

A remark on this clone: At one boundary the junction diverges from the germline segment, which might be a read error. This chain joins TRBV14 and TRBJ1-6; D is unresolved. The CDR3 covers 15 residues. Germline V gives CDR1 SGHDN, CDR2 FVKESK. The CDR3 nucleotides are TGTGTCAGCAGCCAATTGGGCCCGGGCTCTTCACCCCTCCACTTT. Protein sequence: CVSSQLGPGSSPLHF. Drawing the rest from reference TRBV14 and TRBJ1-6, the complete variable domain is EAGVTQFPSHSVIEKGQTVTLRCDPISGHDNLYWYRRVMGKEIKFLLHFVKESKQDESGMPNNRFLAERTGGTYSTLKVQPAELEDSGVYFCVSSQLGPGSSPLHFGNGTRLTVT.

This clone has a handful of counts. The rearrangement uses TRBV27 and TRBJ2-2, with D tentatively TRBD1 (5 bases). V lost 6 bases and J 6 bases, leaving 17 bases between the germline ends. The length of the CDR3 is 15 residues. The germline CDR1 and CDR2 sequences are MNHEY and SMNVEV (reference sequence). The CDR3: CASRLARTPAGELFF. The CDR3, as DNA: TGTGCCAGCAGATTAGCTAGGACACCTGCCGGGGAGCTGTTTTTT.

Relative to its sample, this clone is medium-sized. This sequence joins TRBV10-3 and TRBJ1-1, with D hard to call. Germline V gene sequence: CDR1 ENHRY, CDR2 SYGVKD. The CDR3 length is 14 residues. Trimming cost V 0 bases and J 1 base, with 6 bases left between them. The CDR3 DNA reads TGTGCCATCAGTGAGTCGACCTCGAACACTGAAGCTTTCTTT. As protein: CAISESTSNTEAFF.

V is TRBV11-2 and J is TRBJ1-3, with D unclear. The length of the CDR3 is 13 residues. Germline CDR1 is SGHAT and CDR2 is FQNNGV. Trimming cost V 0 bases and J 4 bases, with 4 bases left between them. In DNA, the CDR3 is TGTGCCAGCAGCTTAGAGGGCGGAAACACCATATATTTT. It encodes CASSLEGGNTIYF.

The chain links TRBV19 to TRBJ1-2, with D possibly being TRBD1 (5 bases). Germline values: CDR1 LNHDA, CDR2 SQIVND (reference sequence). The CDR3 covers 15 residues. V lost 7 bases and J lost 3, with 18 bases in between. The CDR3: CASIPQPGRDYGYTF. CDR3 sequence (DNA): TGTGCCAGTATCCCCCAACCGGGACGGGACTATGGCTACACCTTC.

This clone was observed many times. The CDR3 sequence is CASTLKRGGGTEAFF. The CDR3 nucleotides are TGTGCCAGCACCCTAAAAAGGGGCGGGGGCACTGAAGCTTTCTTT. This chain uses TRBV2 with TRBJ1-1; weak D call: TRBD1 (5 bases). CDR3 length: 15 residues. V lost 7 bases, J lost 4 bases, and 19 bases lay in between. The germline V gene encodes CDR1 SNHLY and CDR2 FYNNEI.